This T cell receptor beta chain originates from a study of T cell responses to AZD1222 COVID-19 vaccine. Recipients boosted at about 4 weeks or about 12 weeks are pooled. Details on this clone: Antigen specificity is unknown.

Method: immunoSEQ multiplex PCR; TCRdb's copy keeps in-frame clones and lacks some. In the table there are 140,000 or so clones, approximately 90% of which are singletons. Looked up from germline, CDR1 is SEHNR and CDR2 is FQNEAQ (reference sequence). The V gene end was trimmed by 3 bases and the J gene end by 7 bases; junction bases not matched to a gene: 8. CDR3 length: 14 amino acids. Study outcomes and limitations: Spike-specific TCR breadth and depth rose after two AZD1222 doses.

This TCR was recovered from an adult who received the AZD1222 COVID-19 vaccine. Sequences were derived from peripheral blood, sampled 28 days after the second AZD1222 dose. The chain couples TRBV7-9 to TRBJ1-2, with 7 bases lining up with TRBD1. In DNA, the CDR3 is TGTGCCAGCAGCTTCACAGACAGGGTGTCTGGCTACACCTTC. It yields the protein CASSFTDRVSGYTF.